The rows below give T cell receptor beta chains drawn from one sample of a study of CXCR3-negative and CXCR3-positive naive CD8 T cells. Reanalyzing the 5' RACE reads, TCRdb keeps one entry per CDR3 protein, without DNA. Recorded for this sample: 90,000 to 95,000 distinct CDR3 sequences. The specimen sequenced was naive CXCR3- CD8+ T cells from blood. All receptors derive from a human donor in good health. Some clones in this sample may be carry-over from other donors' samples. CDR3s include the opening cysteine and the closing phenylalanine or tryptophan.

cdr3_aa: CSVELADYNEQLF
v_call: TRBV29-1
j_call: TRBJ2-1

cdr3_aa: CSARDRAYTEAFF
v_call: TRBV20-1
j_call: TRBJ1-1

cdr3_aa: CASSYSEGGGNEQFF
v_call: TRBV6-5
j_call: TRBJ2-1

cdr3_aa: CASSEGGGSGYTF
v_call: TRBV25-1
j_call: TRBJ1-2

cdr3_aa: CSVENISRETGEQYF
v_call: TRBV29-1
j_call: TRBJ2-7

cdr3_aa: CASTLGLAGGLGTDTQYF
v_call: TRBV5-1
j_call: TRBJ2-3

cdr3_aa: CASSLEGSSNQPQHF
v_call: TRBV7-9
j_call: TRBJ1-5

cdr3_aa: CASSLGQGALGHEQFF
v_call: TRBV28
j_call: TRBJ2-1

cdr3_aa: CSLAGEWARDNNEQFF
v_call: TRBV29-1
j_call: TRBJ2-1

cdr3_aa: CSVEADDNEQFF
v_call: TRBV29-1
j_call: TRBJ2-1

cdr3_aa: CASSLYHSGPYEQYF
v_call: TRBV28
j_call: TRBJ2-7

cdr3_aa: CASSFLGSYNEQFF
v_call: TRBV28
j_call: TRBJ2-1

cdr3_aa: CASSTLAGYNEQFF
v_call: TRBV19
j_call: TRBJ2-1

cdr3_aa: CASSFVASGFAYEQYF
v_call: TRBV7-9
j_call: TRBJ2-7

cdr3_aa: CASSLEGLAGGSEQYF
v_call: TRBV5-1
j_call: TRBJ2-7

cdr3_aa: CASSQDWMNTEAFF
v_call: TRBV14
j_call: TRBJ1-1

cdr3_aa: CASEATGLSQETQYF
v_call: TRBV28
j_call: TRBJ2-5

cdr3_aa: CSVEGEGRGLYIEAFF
v_call: TRBV29-1
j_call: TRBJ1-1

cdr3_aa: CASSLVGGDGYTF
v_call: TRBV5-1
j_call: TRBJ1-2

cdr3_aa: CASSLIERRNTEAFF
v_call: TRBV5-4
j_call: TRBJ1-1

cdr3_aa: CSASPQRVFPNQETQYF
v_call: TRBV20-1
j_call: TRBJ2-5

cdr3_aa: CASSSTEREGGTGELFF
v_call: TRBV6-5
j_call: TRBJ2-2

cdr3_aa: CASSIREGGEKTQYF
v_call: TRBV19
j_call: TRBJ2-5

cdr3_aa: CASSRTSGNTEAFF
v_call: TRBV7-3
j_call: TRBJ1-1

cdr3_aa: CASSSGGTIVVSYEQYF
v_call: TRBV28
j_call: TRBJ2-7

cdr3_aa: CASSPHPGDTQYF
v_call: TRBV7-9
j_call: TRBJ2-3

cdr3_aa: CSAGQAYEQYF
v_call: TRBV20-1
j_call: TRBJ2-7